The clone carrying this T cell receptor (beta chain) occurred once. Its antigen is unidentified. These data belong to a study of T-cell memory formation after mild COVID-19. Study-wide results and limits: Among clones contracting day 15 to 85, CD4/CD8 was balanced, whereas later expanders leaned CD4+.

The germline gives CDR1 LNHNV, CDR2 YYDKDF (reference sequence). The CDR3 is 16 amino acids. The germline V and J ends were trimmed by 3 bases and 6 bases, with 17 bases remaining between them. MiXCR was run by TCRdb on the 5' RACE reads, yielding one entry per CDR3 protein. The sample has about 160,000 distinct CDR3 sequences, roughly 28% seen once. Sequenced: PBMCs or a T cell subset sorted from them (not recorded which). The receptor's source is an adult woman who had mild COVID-19 (a few samples of this study predate the infection). Cell type and time point are not known. The V and J genes are TRBV15 and TRBJ2-2; no reliable D call. The CDR3 loop is CATSRRQVNGPGELFF. CDR3 DNA sequence: TGTGCCACCAGCAGGAGGCAGGTCAATGGCCCCGGGGAGCTGTTTTTT.